This TCR beta chain was retrieved from a study of identical twins. Study-level results: Out-of-frame beta sequences exhibited a weaker degree of excess twin sharing. Insertions were fewer in abundant cord blood beta clonotypes, whereas memory repertoires showed none of this pattern.

The germline gives CDR1 DFQATT, CDR2 SNEGSKA (reference sequence). This CDR3 has 15 amino acids. V shed 8 bases and J 5 bases; nucleotides not matched to a gene: 12. TCRdb itself ran the 5' RACE reads through MiXCR, one entry per CDR3 protein. Of fewer than 250,000 distinct CDR3 sequences detected, about a tenth appear once; the ten largest clones hold 4% to 6%. Comments on this clonotype: The antigen is not known.

V gene TRBV20-1 combines with J gene TRBJ2-3; 11 nucleotides line up with TRBD2. Sequencing was carried out using memory (CD45RO+) T cells sorted from blood. The clonotype comes from a young woman in good health. The CDR3 is CSQTPTSGSGDTQYF. CDR3 DNA: TGCAGTCAAACCCCAACTAGCGGGAGTGGAGATACGCAGTATTTT.